Included here is one TCR beta chain sequence, with context. The source of the sample is a study of blood T cell repertoires in COVID-19. The CDR3 totals 17 residues. V was cut by 4 bases and J by 10 bases, with 26 bases left in between. The germline V gene has CDR1 MGHRA and CDR2 YSYEKL. In the original processing: Estimation of nucleated cell counts relied on the amplification of reference gene primers. Measured with immunoSEQ multiplex PCR; TCRdb has only the in-frame clones, and not every one. The V and J calls and clone size were taken over from that table, and D and trimming were inferred from the DNA. The sample comprises about 98,000 clones, nearly 90% of which are singletons, and 4% to 5.5% rests with the top ten.

The chain employs TRBV4-1 and TRBJ2-1; D call uncertain. The sequence was collected from a man aged 65 to 85 with acute or convalescent COVID-19. Sequencing was carried out using peripheral blood. The chain's CDR3 is CASSLRRSQERLWEQFF. CDR3 in DNA: TGCGCCAGCAGCCTGCGGCGTTCCCAAGAGCGATTATGGGAGCAGTTCTTC.